This TCR beta chain was identified during a study of T cell changes during pregnancy in multiple sclerosis. The data were produced by immunoSEQ multiplex PCR, yet TCRdb's version contains in-frame clones alone and is incomplete. Among 34,000 or so clones listed, about nine tenths were seen once. Between the trimmed V and J ends, which lost 6 bases and 4 bases, there was a span of 9 bases. The germline gives CDR1 LNHDA, CDR2 SQIVND (reference sequence). This CDR3 has 12 amino acids. This clone has only a few counts. V and J are TRBV19 and TRBJ1-2; maybe TRBD1 (6 bases). Source: CD8+ T cells from peripheral blood mononuclear cells, taken in the first trimester of pregnancy. This receptor was obtained from a female donor with multiple sclerosis, enrolled in a pregnancy study. The CDR3 loop reads CASSTGPYGYTF. CDR3 nucleotides: TGTGCCAGTAGCACAGGGCCCTATGGCTACACCTTC.